These 7 T cell receptor beta chains were sequenced from one sample in a study of T cells expressing NK-cell markers. Reprocessing the 5' RACE reads, TCRdb reports a single entry for every CDR3 protein and omits DNA. In total, the table holds tens of thousands of distinct CDR3 sequences. Sequencing was performed on blood T cells: a sorted CD56 or NKG2C T cell subset, CD4+ or CD8+ T cells, or bulk PBMC T cells (not recorded which). Receptor source: a woman aged 18-70 years in good health.

This chain uses TRBV12-3 or TRBV12-4 with TRBJ1-2; with no DNA, the TCRdb D assignment of TRBD1 cannot be verified. This CDR3 has 14 amino acids. This CDR3 reads CASSFGAGDYGYTF.

V gene TRBV6-1 combines with J gene TRBJ1-3; TCRdb proposes TRBD1, but this gene call is untestable without DNA. The germline CDR1 and CDR2 sequences are MNHNS and SASEGT. The CDR3 loop spans 14 amino acids. CDR3 amino acids: CASSNRVFGNTIYF.

This chain links TRBV20-1 with TRBJ1-6; TCRdb selects TRBD1, and the lack of DNA leaves this call unchecked. Germline CDR1 is DFQATT and CDR2 is SNEGSKA (reference sequence). The CDR3 is made up of 16 amino acids. CDR3 sequence: CSAREKWDTYNSPLHF.

This sequence joins TRBV5-1 and TRBJ2-1; TCRdb calls TRBD1, which cannot be checked without DNA. From germline, CDR1 is SGHRS and CDR2 YFSETQ. This CDR3 contains 15 residues. The CDR3 loop reads CASSPWGDGYNEQFF.

The chain joins TRBV2 to TRBJ1-4. This CDR3 contains 13 residues. Germline assignment: CDR1 SNHLY and CDR2 FYNNEI. The CDR3: CASMRAGEEELFF.

The chain links TRBV15 to TRBJ2-1; there is no DNA to check the TCRdb D call of TRBD1. The germline V gene encodes CDR1 LNHNV and CDR2 YYDKDF (reference sequence). The CDR3 has 21 amino acids. This CDR3 is CATSRTPEGTWGFTAYNEQFF.

The chain couples TRBV6-2 or TRBV6-3 to TRBJ2-1; the TRBD2 assignment by TCRdb is unverifiable without DNA. There are 14 residues in the CDR3. Looked up from germline, CDR1 is MNHEY and CDR2 is SVGEGT. The CDR3: CASSTTGGGAEQFF.